This is a list of T cell receptor beta chains from one sample in a study of CD8 T cells in ankylosing spondylitis. TCRdb re-derived calls from the 5' RACE reads in MiXCR, one entry per CDR3 protein. The table has 330,000 or so distinct CDR3 sequences, 8% seen once. The sequencing sample was made of blood, either unsorted or a sorted T cell fraction (not recorded which). These receptors all come from a male donor with ankylosing spondylitis. Both conserved end residues are part of each CDR3. The order of the fields is V gene, J gene, CDR3 length, clone size, D gene, CDR3 DNA, CDR3 protein. A D gene is named only where the DNA matches it firmly. Expanded clones get a size class; other rows say once, few or many, or leave the size out.

TRBV7-9	TRBJ1-3	16	few	.	TGTGCCAGCAGCCCAGGGTTGAGTGTCCCTGGAAACACCATATATTTT	CASSPGLSVPGNTIYF
TRBV20-1	TRBJ2-1	12	many	TRBD2	TGCAGTGCTGGGGGACTAGTCAATGAGCAGTTCTTC	CSAGGLVNEQFF
TRBV20-1	TRBJ1-1	12	many	.	TGCAGTGCTAGAGATCGAATCACTGAAGCTTTCTTT	CSARDRITEAFF
TRBV6-5	TRBJ1-2	18	.	TRBD1	TGTGCCAGCAGTTACTCCAGTAAGAGGACAGGGGTCCCTGCCGGCTACACCTTC	CASSYSSKRTGVPAGYTF
TRBV4-1	TRBJ2-7	15	.	TRBD2	TGCGCCAGCAGTCTTACTAGCGGAGCCTACTACGAGCAGTACTTC	CASSLTSGAYYEQYF
TRBV20-1	TRBJ1-1	14	many	.	TGCAGTGCTAGAGATCCCGGCCGGGGCACTGAAGCTTTCTTT	CSARDPGRGTEAFF
TRBV28	TRBJ2-1	15	few	.	TGTGCCAGCAGTTTCTGGGCAGATAGCAACAATGAGCAGTTCTTC	CASSFWADSNNEQFF
TRBV12-3/TRBV12-4	TRBJ2-7	16	few	.	TGTGCCAGCAGGGCCCCCCGGACCACAAGCTCCTACGAGCAGTACTTC	CASRAPRTTSSYEQYF
TRBV6-1	TRBJ2-1	16	.	TRBD2	TGTGCCAGCAGGGTAAATAGCGGGAGTCCCTACAATGAGCAGTTCTTC	CASRVNSGSPYNEQFF
TRBV24-1	TRBJ2-2	14	many	.	TGTGCCACCAGGGAGGCACAGAACACCGGGGAGCTGTTTTTT	CATREAQNTGELFF
TRBV5-1	TRBJ2-2	15	many	.	TGCGCCAGCAGCTTGGGGGTCGCGAACACCGGGGAGCTGTTTTTT	CASSLGVANTGELFF
TRBV24-1	TRBJ2-5	13	.	TRBD1	TGTGCCACCTCAGGGGGAAAGTGGGAGACCCAGTACTTC	CATSGGKWETQYF
TRBV28	TRBJ2-2	13	many	.	TGTGCCAGCAGTTTATGGCAGACCGGGGAGCTGTTTTTT	CASSLWQTGELFF
TRBV28	TRBJ2-3	12	.	.	TGTGCCACCAGGGCCCGGGGAGATACGCAGTATTTT	CATRARGDTQYF
TRBV6-5	TRBJ2-1	16	.	.	TGTGCCAGCAGTTACGGTTCGAGCGCTTCTTTCTATGAGCAGTTCTTC	CASSYGSSASFYEQFF
TRBV6-2/TRBV6-3	TRBJ2-3	13	few	.	TGTGCCAGCAGTTACGAGGCCCAGAATACGCAGTATTTT	CASSYEAQNTQYF
TRBV18	TRBJ1-2	14	many	TRBD1	TGTGCCAGCTCACCCCCGGGACAGGGCAATGGCTACACCTTC	CASSPPGQGNGYTF
TRBV29-1	TRBJ2-7	13	.	TRBD2	TGCAGCGTAACCTCTAGCGGGAGTTATGAGCAGTACTTC	CSVTSSGSYEQYF
TRBV9	TRBJ2-3	13	.	.	TGTGCCAGCAGCGGAGGAGAACCCAATACGCAGTATTTT	CASSGGEPNTQYF
TRBV12-3/TRBV12-4	TRBJ1-6	14	many	TRBD1	TGTGCCAGCCGCCCGGGACAGATGAGAACACCCCTCCACTTT	CASRPGQMRTPLHF
TRBV29-1	TRBJ1-5	14	many	TRBD1	TGCAGCGTATCGGAACAGGGGTGGAATCAGCCCCAGCATTTT	CSVSEQGWNQPQHF
TRBV7-6	TRBJ2-3	16	.	TRBD2	TGTGCCAGCAGCCTAGGACTAGCGGGAGGGCCAGATACGCAGTATTTT	CASSLGLAGGPDTQYF
TRBV5-1	TRBJ2-7	15	few	TRBD1	TGCGCCAGCAGCAGAGACAGGGGCGGAGGGTACGAGCAGTACTTC	CASSRDRGGGYEQYF
TRBV11-1	TRBJ2-1	21	once	TRBD2	TGTGCCAGCAGCTTTTCGCTGTCCGGGACTAGCTTCCGTCCCTTGTACAATGAGCAGTTCTTC	CASSFSLSGTSFRPLYNEQFF
TRBV29-1	TRBJ2-3	13	few	.	TGCAGCGTTGAACGGGACAGCACAGATACGCAGTATTTT	CSVERDSTDTQYF
TRBV29-1	TRBJ1-1	13	.	.	TGCAGCGTTGTGCGGGGAGGTATCACTGAAGCTTTCTTT	CSVVRGGITEAFF
TRBV19	TRBJ1-5	13	few	.	TGTGCCAGTAGTACAGGGAGTTGGCAGCCCCAGCATTTT	CASSTGSWQPQHF
TRBV12-3/TRBV12-4	TRBJ2-2	14	many	.	TGTGCCAGCCGCCGAGCGGGTGACACCGGGGAGCTGTTTTTT	CASRRAGDTGELFF
TRBV5-1	TRBJ2-5	17	.	TRBD2	TGCGCCAGCAGCTTGGGGCTAGCGGGAGCGGCGGAAGAGACCCAGTACTTC	CASSLGLAGAAEETQYF
TRBV7-3	TRBJ2-3	16	few	TRBD2	TGTGCCAGCAGCTTAAAACTAGCGGGGGGCACAGATACGCAGTATTTT	CASSLKLAGGTDTQYF
TRBV12-3/TRBV12-4	TRBJ1-5	12	.	.	TGTGCCAGCAGCCCCGGGGGTCGGCCCCAGCATTTT	CASSPGGRPQHF
TRBV2	TRBJ2-1	13	few	TRBD2	TGTGCCAGAAGGACTAGCTTAAACAATGAGCAGTTCTTC	CARRTSLNNEQFF
TRBV7-9	TRBJ2-2	15	many	.	TGTGCCAGCAGCTTGGGGTCAGCGAACACCGGGGAGCTGTTTTTT	CASSLGSANTGELFF
TRBV10-3	TRBJ2-1	17	few	TRBD2	TGTGCCATCAGTGAGGGGGGAAGCGGGAGAACCTACAATGAGCAGTTCTTC	CAISEGGSGRTYNEQFF
TRBV5-1	TRBJ2-7	15	few	TRBD2	TGCGCCAGCAGCTTGCTAGCGGGCGTAACCTACGAGCAGTACTTC	CASSLLAGVTYEQYF
TRBV5-1	TRBJ1-6	15	few	.	TGCGCCAGCAGCTTGGATTGGACGGGGAATTCACCCCTCCACTTT	CASSLDWTGNSPLHF
TRBV30	TRBJ2-1	15	few	TRBD2	TGTGCCTGGAGAGACTGGCGGGTAGCGGGAAGTGAGCAGTTCTTC	CAWRDWRVAGSEQFF
TRBV12-3/TRBV12-4	TRBJ2-3	16	few	.	TGTGCCAGCAGTAGCGGGTTCATCCCTAGCACAGATACGCAGTATTTT	CASSSGFIPSTDTQYF
TRBV20-1	TRBJ2-4	15	.	TRBD1	TGCAGTGCAAATGACAGGGGGATAGCCAAAAACATTCAGTACTTC	CSANDRGIAKNIQYF
TRBV28	TRBJ2-7	14	many	.	TGTGCCAGCAGTTTCCGAGCCCCCAGCTACGAGCAGTACTTC	CASSFRAPSYEQYF
TRBV14	TRBJ2-2	15	few	.	TGTGCCAGCAGCCCGGCGACTCCCAACACCGGGGAGCTGTTTTTT	CASSPATPNTGELFF
TRBV27	TRBJ1-2	12	few	.	TGTGCCAGCGCGGGGGGAGGCCATGGCTACACCTTC	CASAGGGHGYTF